This T cell receptor beta chain was retrieved from a study of blood T cells in healthy people across ages. Through a sample-barcoded 5' primer and a J-beta primer mix, a second PCR was run for roughly 7 to 12 cycles. CDR3-containing paired-end reads numbering at least 2.5 million came from each sample. TCRdb fed the 5' RACE reads into MiXCR, producing one record per CDR3 protein. The sample has 600,000 to 900,000 distinct CDR3 sequences, 20% to 30% seen once. Only a few counts were recorded for this clonotype. V gave up 6 bases and J gave up 1 base, with 9 bases separating them. The CDR3 sequence is 13 residues long. The same sample was also used in a study of T cells of mothers and their children. That work contributes: The study obtained over 8 million TCR beta CDR3 reads per mother and about 3 million per child. In both related and unrelated pairs, TCR recombination output is shaped similarly by thymic selection. No persistent microchimeric T cell clones were detected.

The sequenced material came from blood. The clonotype comes from a boy aged 5-17 years in good health. The chain has TRBV12-3 or TRBV12-4 and TRBJ1-1, with D perhaps matching TRBD1 (6 bases). CDR3 in DNA: TGTGCCAGCAGAGGGACAAGGAACACTGAAGCTTTCTTT. As protein: CASRGTRNTEAFF.